What follows describes a single TCR beta chain. What it recognizes is unknown. The data derive from a study of shared clonotypes between healthy human individuals. Whole-study context: CD8 memory received one plate per donor, CD8 naive two, CD4 memory three and CD4 naive three.

Notes on the study in general: It was anticipated that sequencing depth would influence how many clonotypes donors shared. Non-shared clonotypes displayed generation probabilities falling below those of clonotypes present in all four donors.

Sequenced by immunoSEQ multiplex PCR; TCRdb stores in-frame clones only, minus some. The sample has about 1,800,000 clones, over 85% seen once. Naive CD8 populations comprised CD45RO-negative cells positively selected for CCR7, excluding terminally differentiated effector memory CD45RA+ cells. Adult Caucasians living in Nashville, Tennessee made up all of the donors. The CDR3 loop spans 16 amino acids. Trimming pared 5 bases from V and 0 bases from J, leaving 14 bases between. Germline V gene lookup returns CDR1 SGHNT and CDR2 YENEEA. V gene TRBV11-3 combines with J gene TRBJ2-1; D gene ambiguous. The material sequenced was naive CD8+ T cells sorted from blood. The sequence was obtained from a man between 18 and 35 years old in good health. CDR3: CASSPGLVSSYNEQFF. The CDR3 nucleotides are TGTGCCAGCAGCCCGGGTCTGGTTAGCTCCTACAATGAGCAGTTCTTC.